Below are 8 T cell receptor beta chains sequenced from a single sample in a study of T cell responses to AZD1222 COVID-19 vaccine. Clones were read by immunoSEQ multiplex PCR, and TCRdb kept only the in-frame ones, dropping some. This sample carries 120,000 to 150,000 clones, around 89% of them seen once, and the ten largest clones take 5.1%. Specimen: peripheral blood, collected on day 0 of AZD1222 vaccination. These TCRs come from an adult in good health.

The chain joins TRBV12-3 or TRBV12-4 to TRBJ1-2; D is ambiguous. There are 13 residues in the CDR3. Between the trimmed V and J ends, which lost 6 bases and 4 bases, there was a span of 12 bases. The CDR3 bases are TGTGCCAGCAGCCCTGGGAGTTTCTATGGCTACACCTTC. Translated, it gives CASSPGSFYGYTF.

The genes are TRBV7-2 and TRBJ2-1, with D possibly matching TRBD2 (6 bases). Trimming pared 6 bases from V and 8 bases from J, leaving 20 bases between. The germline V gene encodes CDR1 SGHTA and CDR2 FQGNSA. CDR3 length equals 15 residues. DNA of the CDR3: TGTGCCAGCAGTCCCCGGGACTCGATACGGGATGAGCAGTTCTTC. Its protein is CASSPRDSIRDEQFF.

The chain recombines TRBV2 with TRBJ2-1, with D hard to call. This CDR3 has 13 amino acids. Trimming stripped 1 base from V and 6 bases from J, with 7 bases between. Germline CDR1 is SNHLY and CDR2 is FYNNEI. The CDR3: CASSEEFSNEQFF. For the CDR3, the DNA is TGTGCCAGCAGTGAAGAGTTCTCCAATGAGCAGTTCTTC. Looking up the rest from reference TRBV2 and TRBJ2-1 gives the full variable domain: EPEVTQTPSHQVTQMGQEVILRCVPISNHLYFYWYRQILGQKVEFLVSFYNNEISEKSEIFDDQFSVERPDGSNFTLKIRSTKLEDSAMYFCASSEEFSNEQFFGPGTRLTVL.

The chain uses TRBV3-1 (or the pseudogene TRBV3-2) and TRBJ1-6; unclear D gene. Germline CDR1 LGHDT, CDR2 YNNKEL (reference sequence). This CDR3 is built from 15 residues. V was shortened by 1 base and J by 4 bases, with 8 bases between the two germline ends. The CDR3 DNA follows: TGTGCCAGCAGCCAAGGGGCGAATTATAATTCACCCCTCCACTTT. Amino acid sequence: CASSQGANYNSPLHF.

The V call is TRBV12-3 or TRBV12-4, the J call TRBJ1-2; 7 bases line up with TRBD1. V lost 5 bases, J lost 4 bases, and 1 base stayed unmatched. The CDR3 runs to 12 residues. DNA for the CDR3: TGTGCCAGCAGTCGGGACAGCTATGGCTACACCTTC. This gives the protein CASSRDSYGYTF.

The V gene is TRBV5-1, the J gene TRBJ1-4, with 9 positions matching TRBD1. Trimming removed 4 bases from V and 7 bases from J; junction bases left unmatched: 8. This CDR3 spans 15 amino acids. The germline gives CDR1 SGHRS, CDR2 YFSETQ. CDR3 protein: CASSPTGGAGEKLFF. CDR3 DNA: TGCGCCAGCAGCCCTACAGGGGGCGCGGGTGAAAAACTGTTTTTT. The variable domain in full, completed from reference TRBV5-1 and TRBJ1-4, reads KAGVTQTPRYLIKTRGQQVTLSCSPISGHRSVSWYQQTPGQGLQFLFEYFSETQRNKGNFPGRFSGRQFSNSRSEMNVSTLELGDSALYLCASSPTGGAGEKLFFGSGTQLSVL.

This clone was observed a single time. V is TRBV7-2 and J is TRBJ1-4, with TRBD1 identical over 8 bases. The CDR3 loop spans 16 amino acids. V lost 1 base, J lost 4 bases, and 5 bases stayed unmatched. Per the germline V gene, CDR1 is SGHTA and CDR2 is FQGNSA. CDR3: CASSLGGQAFNEKLFF. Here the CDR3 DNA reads TGTGCCAGCAGCTTAGGGGGACAGGCGTTTAATGAAAAACTGTTTTTT.

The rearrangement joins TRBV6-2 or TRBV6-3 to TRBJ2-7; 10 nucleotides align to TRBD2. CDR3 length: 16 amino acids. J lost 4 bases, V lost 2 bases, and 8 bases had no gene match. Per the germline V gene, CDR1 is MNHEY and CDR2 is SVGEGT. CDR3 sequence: CASSYPKAGGRYEQYF. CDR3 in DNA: TGTGCCAGCAGTTACCCCAAAGCGGGAGGGCGTTACGAGCAGTACTTC.